This TCR beta chain was observed in a study of cytomegalovirus exposure and HLA in healthy donors. Points from the study as a whole: In vitro assays verified that three CMV-associated chains recognized CMV antigens specifically. It was taken for granted in presence/absence analyses that sequencing depth across donors was roughly uniform. Evidence from a later analysis indicated that most CMV-associated TCR beta chains looked HLA-restricted. Among TCR beta chains of equal frequency, HLA-associated ones were more clonally expanded in a later analysis.

As for this clone: Its antigen is currently unknown.

From germline, CDR1 is WSHSY and CDR2 SAAADI. The CDR3 contains 13 residues. V gave up 5 bases and J gave up 4 bases, with 10 bases separating them. The PCR employed 60 Vbeta primers together with 13 Jbeta primers. The protocol was immunoSEQ multiplex PCR, while the TCRdb copy is restricted to in-frame clones and leaves out a portion. The sample table sets out more than 100,000 clones. The clonotype originates from a woman between 40 and 55 years old in good health and CMV-seronegative. The sequenced sample was PBMCs. This chain joins TRBV10-2 and TRBJ2-3, with D maybe TRBD2 (6 bases). The CDR3 nucleotides read TGCGCCAGCAGTAGCGGGTGGCCAGATACGCAGTATTTT. It is translated as CASSSGWPDTQYF.